This section outlines one T cell receptor beta chain sequence together with its context. TCRdb keeps only in-frame clones here, not all; method: immunoSEQ multiplex PCR. Of 110,000 to 150,000 clones in the sample, roughly 80% were seen once. The data were taken from a study of blood T cell repertoires in COVID-19. About the research overall: PBMCs, B-cell-depleted T cells, or T cells were the source of the cDNA or gDNA that made up the material.

Germline-derived CDR1 and CDR2 are LNHDA and SQIVND (reference sequence). This CDR3 comprises 13 residues. The ends lost 10 bases at V and 4 bases at J; junction bases unmatched: 10. This TCR was sampled from a man in his forties or fifties with active or convalescent COVID-19. Sequences were obtained from peripheral blood. The chain carries TRBV19 and TRBJ2-7; 7 bases fit TRBD1. The CDR3 here is CATQGGAWYEQYF. The CDR3 DNA reads as TGTGCCACCCAAGGGGGCGCTTGGTACGAGCAGTACTTC. The full variable domain, completed using reference TRBV19 and TRBJ2-7, is DGGITQSPKYLFRKEGQNVTLSCEQNLNHDAMYWYRQDPGQGLRLIYYSQIVNDFQKGDIAEGYSVSREKKESFPLTVTSAQKNPTAFYLCATQGGAWYEQYFGPGTRLTVT.